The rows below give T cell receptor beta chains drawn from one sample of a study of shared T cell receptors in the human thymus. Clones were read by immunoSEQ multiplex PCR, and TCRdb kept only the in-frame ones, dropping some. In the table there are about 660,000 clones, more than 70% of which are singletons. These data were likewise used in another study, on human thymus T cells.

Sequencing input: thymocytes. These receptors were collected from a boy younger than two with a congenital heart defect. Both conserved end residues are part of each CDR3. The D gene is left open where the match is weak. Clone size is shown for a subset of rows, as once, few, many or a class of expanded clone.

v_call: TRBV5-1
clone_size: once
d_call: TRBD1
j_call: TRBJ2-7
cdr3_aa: CASSLIGQGAYEQYF
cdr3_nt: TGCGCCAGCAGCTTGATAGGACAGGGGGCCTACGAGCAGTACTTC

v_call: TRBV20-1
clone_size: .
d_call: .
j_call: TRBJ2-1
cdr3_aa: CSAKPEQFF
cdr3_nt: TGCAGTGCTAAGCCTGAGCAGTTCTTC

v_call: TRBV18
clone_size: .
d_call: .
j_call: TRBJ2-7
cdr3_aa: CASSKGYPNEQYF
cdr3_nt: TGTGCCAGCTCAAAGGGGTACCCTAACGAGCAGTACTTC

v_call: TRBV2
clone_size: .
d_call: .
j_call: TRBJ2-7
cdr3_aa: CASSPATGSVRYEQYF
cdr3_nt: TGTGCCAGCTCCCCCGCTACAGGATCGGTGCGGTACGAGCAGTACTTC

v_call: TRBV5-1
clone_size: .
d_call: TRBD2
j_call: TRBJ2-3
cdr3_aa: CASSPPGLAGSTDTQYF
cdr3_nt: TGCGCCAGCAGCCCGCCGGGACTAGCGGGGAGCACAGATACGCAGTATTTT

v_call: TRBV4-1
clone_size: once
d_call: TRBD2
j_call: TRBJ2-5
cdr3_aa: CASSQWRGGRKETQYF
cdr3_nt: TGCGCCAGCAGCCAATGGCGCGGGGGACGCAAGGAGACCCAGTACTTC

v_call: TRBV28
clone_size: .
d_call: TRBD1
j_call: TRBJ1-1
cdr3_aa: CASSPTGTGGPMNTEAFF
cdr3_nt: TGTGCCAGCAGTCCGACCGGGACAGGGGGCCCTATGAACACTGAAGCTTTCTTT

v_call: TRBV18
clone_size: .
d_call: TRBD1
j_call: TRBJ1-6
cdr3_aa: CASSPETGPYNSPLHF
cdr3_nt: TGTGCCAGCTCACCGGAGACAGGGCCCTATAATTCCCCCCTCCACTTT

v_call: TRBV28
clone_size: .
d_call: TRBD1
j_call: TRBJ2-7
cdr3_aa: CASSLSRTGTPSYEQYF
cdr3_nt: TGTGCCAGCAGTTTATCTCGGACAGGGACCCCCTCCTACGAGCAGTACTTC

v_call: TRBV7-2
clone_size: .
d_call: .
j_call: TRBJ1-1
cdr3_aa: CASSLQANTEAFF
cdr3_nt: TGTGCCAGCAGTTTACAGGCGAACACTGAAGCTTTCTTT

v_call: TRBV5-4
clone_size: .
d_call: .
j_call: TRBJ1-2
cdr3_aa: CASSTRQTGVLGLHHGYTF
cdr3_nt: TGTGCCAGCAGCACCAGACAGACAGGAGTCTTAGGTCTCCATCATGGCTACACCTTC

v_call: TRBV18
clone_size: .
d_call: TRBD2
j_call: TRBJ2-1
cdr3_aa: CASSPPIGLALPLPSSYNEQFF
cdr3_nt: TGTGCCAGCTCACCACCGATCGGACTAGCCCTACCGCTCCCAAGCTCCTACAATGAGCAGTTCTTC